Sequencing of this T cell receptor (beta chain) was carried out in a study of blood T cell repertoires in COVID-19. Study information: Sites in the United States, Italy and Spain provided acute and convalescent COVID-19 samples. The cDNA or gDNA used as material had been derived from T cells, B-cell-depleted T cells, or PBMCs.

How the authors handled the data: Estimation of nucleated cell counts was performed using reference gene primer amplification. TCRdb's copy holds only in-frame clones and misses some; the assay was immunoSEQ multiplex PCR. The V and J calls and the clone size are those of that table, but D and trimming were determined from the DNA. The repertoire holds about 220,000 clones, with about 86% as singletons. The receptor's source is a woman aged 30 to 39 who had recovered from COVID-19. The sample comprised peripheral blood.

CDR3 nucleotide sequence: TGTGCCAGCAGCTTAGCAACTTCCCATAAAACAGGGACAGATACGCAGTATTTT. Encoded protein: CASSLATSHKTGTDTQYF. J is TRBJ2-3 and V is TRBV7-6; perhaps TRBD1 as D (6 bases). V was shortened by 0 bases and J by 3 bases, with 19 bases between the two germline ends. Germline V gives CDR1 SGHVS, CDR2 FNYEAQ. The CDR3 contains 18 residues. Using reference TRBV7-6 and TRBJ2-3 for the parts outside the CDR3, the full variable domain is GAGVSQSPRYKVTKRGQDVALRCDPISGHVSLYWYRQALGQGPEFLTYFNYEAQQDKSGLPNDRFSAERPEGSISTLTIQRTEQRDSAMYRCASSLATSHKTGTDTQYFGPGTRLTVL.